The sequence of this T cell receptor beta chain was determined in a study of CD8 T cells in ankylosing spondylitis. In TCRdb, the 5' RACE reads were re-called with MiXCR into one record per CDR3 protein. This repertoire shows some 330,000 distinct CDR3 sequences, 8% found once; its top ten account for more than 14%. Regarding this clonotype: Antigen: not known.

Whole-study results and caveats: Typical of ankylosing spondylitis blood, it appeared, was a TCR beta motif of eight highly homologous variants.

Germline V lookup: CDR1 LGHNA, CDR2 YSLEER. The CDR3 has 14 amino acids. The V and J ends lost 1 base and 2 bases respectively, with 5 bases between them. The specimen was blood, either unsorted or a sorted T cell fraction (not recorded which). The chain carries TRBV4-3 and TRBJ2-2; D not certain. The TCR originated in a male donor with ankylosing spondylitis. The CDR3: CASSQGLNTGELFF. As DNA, the CDR3 is TGCGCCAGCAGCCAAGGGCTTAACACCGGGGAGCTGTTTTTT.